This T cell receptor (beta chain) was recovered during a study of T cells in localized non-small cell lung cancer. Study-level results: The highest T cell clonality was in uninvolved adjacent lung, above tumor. A higher density of T cells in blood coincided with extended overall survival. Without multi-region sequencing, intratumor heterogeneity could not be excluded.

Data came from immunoSEQ multiplex PCR; TCRdb stores just in-frame clones and leaves some out. Altogether around 2,000 clones are present, 25% to 35% being singletons, with the ten largest covering 28%. In the case of this clone: The antigen remains undetermined.

The material sequenced was normal lung tissue next to the tumor, taken before any cancer treatment. The source of this sequence is a man aged 40-75 years with stage I lung adenocarcinoma.

Written as DNA, the CDR3 is TGTGCCAGCAGTTTAGGGGGCAACGGGGCCAAAAACATTCAGTACTTC. It is translated as CASSLGGNGAKNIQYF. The chain carries TRBV28 and TRBJ2-4, with a tentative D call TRBD1 (6 bases). Germline V CDR1 and CDR2: MDHEN, SYDVKM. The CDR3 extends over 16 amino acids. Trimming shortened V by 2 bases and J by 1 base, and 12 bases separated the two germline ends. The complete variable domain, with remaining parts taken from reference TRBV28 and TRBJ2-4, reads DVKVTQSSRYLVKRTGEKVFLECVQDMDHENMFWYRQDPGLGLRLIYFSYDVKMKEKGDIPEGYSVSREKKERFSLILESASTNQTSMYLCASSLGGNGAKNIQYFGAGTRLSVL.